This entry is about one T cell receptor (beta chain). The V gene end was trimmed by 3 bases and the J gene end by 5 bases; junction bases not matched to a gene: 11. The CDR3 is 16 residues long. Germline V gene data show CDR1 as SGHRS and CDR2 as YFSETQ. Participants came from about two dozen US areas, aged about 18 to 95 years. The study counted Cohort 3 donors as recovered given two negative PCRs, clearance, or symptom resolution. This sample was taken from a study of blood T cell repertoires in COVID-19. Study as a whole: T cells, B-cell-depleted T cells, or PBMCs supplied cDNA or gDNA.

Produced via immunoSEQ multiplex PCR; TCRdb's table is partial and in-frame only. The sample lists 380,000 or so clones, more than 70% occurring once. The sample was PBMCs or T cells enriched from blood (not recorded which). The chain uses TRBV5-1 and TRBJ1-2; 9 bases fit TRBD1. The receptor was isolated from a young man who had recovered from COVID-19. This CDR3 reads CASSWEDRGQLYGYTF. The CDR3 region has the DNA TGCGCCAGCAGCTGGGAGGACAGGGGACAATTATATGGCTACACCTTC.